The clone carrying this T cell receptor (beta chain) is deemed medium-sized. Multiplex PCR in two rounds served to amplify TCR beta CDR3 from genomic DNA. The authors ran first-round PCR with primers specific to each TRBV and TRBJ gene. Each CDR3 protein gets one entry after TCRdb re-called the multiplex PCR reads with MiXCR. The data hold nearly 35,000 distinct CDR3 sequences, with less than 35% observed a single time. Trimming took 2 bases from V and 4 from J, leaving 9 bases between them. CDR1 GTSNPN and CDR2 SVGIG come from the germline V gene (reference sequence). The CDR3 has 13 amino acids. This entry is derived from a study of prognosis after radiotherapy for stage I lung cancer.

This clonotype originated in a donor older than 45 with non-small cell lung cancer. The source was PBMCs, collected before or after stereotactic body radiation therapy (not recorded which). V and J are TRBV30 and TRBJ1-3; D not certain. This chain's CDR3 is CAWSTDGGNTIYF. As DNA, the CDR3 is TGTGCCTGGAGTACGGACGGGGGAAACACCATATATTTT.